This T cell receptor beta chain was sequenced in a study of T cell responses to AZD1222 COVID-19 vaccine. General observations from the study: Reportedly, close to half of spike-specific TCRs are directed against unmutated variant regions. The span of vaccine-associated CD4 TCRs extended across spike, with dominance at 160-218 and 743-854.

Measured with immunoSEQ multiplex PCR; TCRdb has only the in-frame clones, and not every one. Seen here are about 69,000 clones, less than 90% observed once, and the top ten hold 20% to 30%. Regarding this clone: The antigen is not known. Other DNA sequences in the same sample also yield this CDR3.

Deletions cut 0 bases from V and 2 bases from J, with 7 bases between. The CDR3 totals 14 residues. Germline V gene sequence: CDR1 MNHNY, CDR2 SVGAGI (reference sequence). The receptor was isolated from an adult who received the AZD1222 COVID-19 vaccine. This chain connects TRBV6-6 to TRBJ2-5; D not resolved. Sequencing used peripheral blood, obtained 28 days after the second AZD1222 dose. CDR3 coding DNA: TGTGCCAGCAGTTACTCGAGAGTACAAGAGACCCAGTACTTC. Its translation is CASSYSRVQETQYF.